The 25 T cell receptor beta chains presented below share a single source sample, sequenced in a study of OX40 agonist ivuxolimab in advanced cancers. The library was generated by the immunoSEQ multiplex PCR assay. TCRdb obtained this table from immuneACCESS and retained in-frame rearrangements with V and J assigned. These tables miss some clones; where compared with another copy, unresolved V genes account for less than half of the shortfall, and the remainder is unexplained. The sample data list more than 50,000 clones, and roughly three quarters of these were observed just once. The ten top clones hold over 1% of the sample. The specimen was CD4+ or CD8+ T cells sorted from blood, collected in a trial of the OX40 agonist ivuxolimab. The receptors shown here come from an adult with an advanced solid tumor such as melanoma, head and neck, liver or kidney cancer.

This rearrangement joins TRBV18 to TRBJ1-1; D uncertain. V was cut by 0 bases and J by 0 bases, with 8 bases left in between. From germline, CDR1 is KGHSH and CDR2 LQKENI. There are 15 residues in the CDR3. The CDR3 loop reads CASSPPNRLNTEAFF. The CDR3 nucleotides read TGTGCCAGCTCACCACCCAACAGACTGAACACTGAAGCTTTCTTT. Combining the CDR3 with reference TRBV18 and TRBJ1-1 gives the whole variable domain NAGVMQNPRHLVRRRGQEARLRCSPMKGHSHVYWYRQLPEEGLKFMVYLQKENIIDESGMPKERFSAEFPKEGPSILRIQQVVRGDSAAYFCASSPPNRLNTEAFFGQGTRLTVV.

The rearrangement uses TRBV19 and TRBJ2-7, with D tentatively TRBD2 (6 bases). Germline V lookup: CDR1 LNHDA, CDR2 SQIVND (reference sequence). The length of the CDR3 is 16 residues. V gave up 8 bases and J gave up 0 bases, with 20 bases separating them. The CDR3 region is CASSPSRGTSSYEQYF. The CDR3, as DNA: TGTGCCAGTTCCCCCTCGCGGGGAACCAGCTCCTACGAGCAGTACTTC. Full variable domain (outside the CDR3, taken from reference TRBV19 and TRBJ2-7): DGGITQSPKYLFRKEGQNVTLSCEQNLNHDAMYWYRQDPGQGLRLIYYSQIVNDFQKGDIAEGYSVSREKKESFPLTVTSAQKNPTAFYLCASSPSRGTSSYEQYFGPGTRLTVT.

This clone was counted only a few times. In DNA, the CDR3 is TGTGCCAGCAGTCTTGGGACAGGGAGCTCCTACGAGCAGTACTTC. Protein sequence: CASSLGTGSSYEQYF. The rearrangement links TRBV7-2 to TRBJ2-7, with 9 bases fitting TRBD1. V shed 6 bases and J 0 bases; nucleotides not matched to a gene: 6. This CDR3 spans 15 amino acids. From germline, CDR1 is SGHTA and CDR2 FQGNSA.

Only a few counts were recorded for this clone. The chain joins TRBV29-1 to TRBJ1-6; D remains unclear. The V and J ends lost 6 bases and 8 bases respectively, with 14 bases between them. The germline gives CDR1 SQVTM, CDR2 ANQGSEA. The CDR3 consists of 13 residues. The CDR3 spells CSVSNTQDSPLHF. In nucleotides, the CDR3 is TGCAGCGTCTCCAATACCCAGGATTCACCCCTCCACTTT.

This chain links TRBV5-5 with TRBJ1-3; 7 nucleotides line up with TRBD1. The CDR3 runs 16 residues. Germline V CDR1 and CDR2: SGHKS, YYEKEE (reference sequence). V lost 4 bases and J lost 0; bases outside the gene matches: 7. Here the CDR3 reads CASSLLQGSSGNTIYF. The CDR3 nucleotides are TGTGCCAGCAGCCTCCTACAGGGGAGCTCTGGAAACACCATATATTTT.

V is TRBV5-6 and J is TRBJ1-5; 7 bases map to TRBD1. The CDR3 extends over 14 amino acids. The ends lost 4 bases at V and 2 bases at J; junction bases unmatched: 3. Germline loops: CDR1 SGHDT, CDR2 YYEEEE. The CDR3 DNA sequence: TGTGCCAGCAGCACAGGACAGGGCAATCAGCCCCAGCATTTT. It codes for CASSTGQGNQPQHF.

The rearrangement joins TRBV30 to TRBJ1-3; D ambiguous. Trimming removed 7 bases from V and 0 bases from J, with 13 bases in between. This CDR3 is 14 amino acids long. Germline V gene sequence: CDR1 GTSNPN, CDR2 SVGIG (reference sequence). The CDR3 reads CALNRASSGNTIYF. The DNA for the CDR3 is TGTGCCTTAAACCGGGCCTCCTCTGGAAACACCATATATTTT.

The chain carries TRBV28 and TRBJ2-3; D call uncertain. The CDR3 has 14 residues. CDR1 is MDHEN, CDR2 SYDVKM, per germline. Trimming cost V 7 bases and J 9 bases, with 20 bases left between them. The CDR3: CASIQSPTTSTQYF. CDR3 in DNA: TGTGCCAGCATCCAATCGCCCACGACGAGCACGCAGTATTTT.

This clone was seen a single time. The J gene is TRBJ2-7, the V gene TRBV7-9; D tentatively reads TRBD1 or TRBD2 (5 bases each). Trimming cost V 5 bases and J 6 bases, with 11 bases left between them. Germline loops: CDR1 SEHNR, CDR2 FQNEAQ (reference sequence). The CDR3 is 12 amino acids. CDR3 in DNA: TGTGCCAGCAGCGCAAGTGGGGGCGAGCAGTACTTC. Translating gives CASSASGGEQYF. Based on the CDR3 plus reference TRBV7-9 and TRBJ2-7, the full variable domain is DTGVSQNPRHKITKRGQNVTFRCDPISEHNRLYWYRQTLGQGPEFLTYFQNEAQLEKSRLLSDRFSAERPKGSFSTLEIQRTEQGDSAMYLCASSASGGEQYFGPGTRLTVT.

The chain combines TRBV4-1 with TRBJ2-5, with D perhaps matching TRBD2 (6 bases). The CDR3 is 15 amino acids. The V end lost 0 bases, the J end lost 5 bases, and 13 bases lay between the germline ends. Looked up from germline, CDR1 is MGHRA and CDR2 is YSYEKL. The CDR3 DNA sequence: TGCGCCAGCAGCCAAGATGGTACTAGCTACGAGACCCAGTACTTC. Its translation: CASSQDGTSYETQYF.

This clone showed up just once. V is TRBV19 and J is TRBJ1-2; D is uncertain. V was clipped by 1 base and J by 4 bases, with 13 bases between them. The germline V gene encodes CDR1 LNHDA and CDR2 SQIVND (reference sequence). The CDR3 has 15 residues. The CDR3, as DNA: TGTGCCAGTAGTATAGGTTCACAGCCGGGCTATGGCTACACCTTC. Its translation is CASSIGSQPGYGYTF.

There are a few counts of this clone. The chain uses TRBV7-3 and TRBJ2-5, with D unresolved. V shed 5 bases and J shed 5 bases, with 6 bases lying between them. The germline CDR1 and CDR2 sequences are SGHTA and FQGTGA. The CDR3 runs to 11 residues. CDR3 sequence: CASSKGETQYF. Written as DNA, the CDR3 is TGTGCCAGCAGCAAAGGGGAGACCCAGTACTTC.

The chain combines TRBV19 with TRBJ2-7, with D possibly TRBD2 on 5 matching bases. The CDR3 totals 15 residues. Between the trimmed V and J ends, which lost 4 bases and 7 bases, there was a span of 20 bases. CDR1 is LNHDA and CDR2 is SQIVND in the germline V gene (reference sequence). The CDR3, as DNA: TGTGCCAGTAGTACCCAAGCGGAGGCCCCCTGGGAGCAGTACTTC. Its protein is CASSTQAEAPWEQYF.

The chain couples TRBV2 to TRBJ2-1; TRBD2 matches at 8 bases. With V trimmed by 4 bases and J by 5 bases, 7 bases remained unmatched. Germline assignment: CDR1 SNHLY and CDR2 FYNNEI. CDR3 length: 15 amino acids. CDR3 sequence reads: CASSVSAGGHNEQFF. CDR3 in DNA: TGTGCCAGCAGTGTTTCCGCGGGGGGTCACAATGAGCAGTTCTTC.

Here the CDR3 DNA reads TGTGCCTGGAGCTGGACATCCTACAATGAGCAGTTCTTC. As protein: CAWSWTSYNEQFF. The V and J genes are TRBV30 and TRBJ2-1, with D possibly matching TRBD1 (5 bases). There are 13 residues in the CDR3. Germline V gives CDR1 GTSNPN, CDR2 SVGIG (reference sequence). The V end was cut by 3 bases, the J end by 1 base, with 7 bases between. Filled out from reference TRBV30 and TRBJ2-1, the complete variable domain reads SQTIHQWPATLVQPVGSPLSLECTVEGTSNPNLYWYRQAAGRGLQLLFYSVGIGQISSEVPQNLSASRPQDRQFILSSKKLLLSDSGFYLCAWSWTSYNEQFFGPGTRLTVL.

The V gene is TRBV19, the J gene TRBJ1-2; 9 nucleotides match TRBD1. Losses at the gene ends were 5 bases for V and 6 bases for J; bases not matched to a gene: 10. The CDR3 covers 15 residues. Per germline, CDR1 LNHDA and CDR2 SQIVND (reference sequence). CDR3 loop: CASSLPRDRVNGYTF. In nucleotides, the CDR3 is TGTGCCAGTAGTTTACCTCGGGACAGGGTTAATGGCTACACCTTC.

The rearrangement uses TRBV5-4 and TRBJ1-3, with 12 bases fitting TRBD1. Trimming removed 0 bases from V and 4 bases from J; junction bases left unmatched: 2. Looked up from germline, CDR1 is SGHNT and CDR2 is YYREEE (reference sequence). The CDR3 spans 16 residues. CDR3 amino acids: CASSLAGTGGGNTIYF. The CDR3 nucleotides read TGTGCCAGCAGCTTGGCGGGGACAGGGGGCGGAAACACCATATATTTT.

This clone was counted only a few times. The gene calls are TRBV19 and TRBJ2-7; 10 bases agree with TRBD1. Looked up from germline, CDR1 is LNHDA and CDR2 is SQIVND (reference sequence). V dropped 5 bases and J dropped 5; count of bases not matched to a gene: 6. CDR3 size: 14 residues. CDR3 amino acids: CASSPRTGGDEQYF. The CDR3 coding sequence is TGTGCCAGTAGTCCCCGGACAGGGGGGGACGAGCAGTACTTC.

CDR3 nucleotide sequence: TGTGCCAGCAGCAGCGGACTAGCGGATCAAGAGACCCAGTACTTC. Translation gives CASSSGLADQETQYF. The chain links TRBV5-5 to TRBJ2-5, with 10 bases lining up with TRBD2. CDR3 length: 15 residues. CDR1 and CDR2 (germline): SGHKS, YYEKEE (reference sequence). Unmatched junction bases numbered 5, after V lost 4 bases and J lost 2 bases.

This chain joins TRBV30 and TRBJ2-1, with TRBD1 as a possible D gene (6 bases). CDR1 and CDR2 from the germline V gene are GTSNPN and SVGIG (reference sequence). V lost 1 base and J lost 6, with 13 bases in between. The length of the CDR3 is 14 residues. The DNA of the CDR3 is TGTGCCTGGAGTGGACAGGCCCTTAGCAATGAGCAGTTCTTC. Translating it yields CAWSGQALSNEQFF.

The DNA of the CDR3 is TGTGCCATCACGGGACAGGGTTTAAGCGAGCAGTACTTC. This sequence encodes CAITGQGLSEQYF. V is TRBV10-3 and J is TRBJ2-7, with TRBD1 identical over 9 bases. The CDR3 covers 13 residues. After removal of 7 bases from V and 6 bases from J, the junction contained 7 bases not matched to a gene. CDR1 and CDR2 from the germline V gene are ENHRY and SYGVKD.

Concerning this clone itself: At one end the junction does not follow the germline gene, possibly because of a read error. This chain uses TRBV7-7 with TRBJ2-2; D could derive from TRBD1 or TRBD2 (5 bases each). The CDR3 covers 14 residues. Germline CDR1 reads SSHAT; CDR2 reads FNYEAQ (reference sequence). The CDR3 spells CASSLAGTPGELFF. In DNA form, the CDR3 reads TGTGCTAGCAGCTTAGCAGGGACCCCCGGGGAGCTGTTTTTT. The full variable domain, completed using reference TRBV7-7 and TRBJ2-2, is GAGVSQSPRYKVTKRGQDVTLRCDPISSHATLYWYQQALGQGPEFLTYFNYEAQPDKSGLPSDRFSAERPEGSISTLTIQRTEQRDSAMYRCASSLAGTPGELFFGEGSRLTVL.

The J gene is TRBJ2-3, the V gene TRBV10-1; 9 bases are a match to TRBD2. V lost 5 bases and J lost 2; bases outside the gene matches: 11. Germline V gene lookup returns CDR1 WNHNN and CDR2 SYGVQD (reference sequence). The CDR3 has 17 residues. DNA for the CDR3: TGCGCCAGCAGTTTGACTAGCGGAGCAAAGATCACAGATACGCAGTATTTT. Its protein is CASSLTSGAKITDTQYF.

This chain joins TRBV9 and TRBJ2-1; either TRBD1 or TRBD2 may fit D (5 bases each). Germline assignment: CDR1 SGDLS and CDR2 YYNGEE. This CDR3 has 18 amino acids. V was pared by 1 base and J by 0 bases, with 17 bases between. CDR3 sequence reads: CASSVIPSEGSSYNEQFF. CDR3 sequence (DNA): TGTGCCAGCAGCGTAATTCCTTCAGAGGGGAGCTCCTACAATGAGCAGTTCTTC.

The chain employs TRBV2 and TRBJ2-1; 8 bases align to TRBD1. Germline CDR1 is SNHLY and CDR2 is FYNNEI. This CDR3 is built from 16 residues. V lost 6 bases and J lost 3; bases outside the gene matches: 10. The CDR3: CASSVYGTGNYNEQFF. The CDR3 coding sequence is TGTGCCAGCAGCGTCTATGGGACAGGTAACTACAATGAGCAGTTCTTC.